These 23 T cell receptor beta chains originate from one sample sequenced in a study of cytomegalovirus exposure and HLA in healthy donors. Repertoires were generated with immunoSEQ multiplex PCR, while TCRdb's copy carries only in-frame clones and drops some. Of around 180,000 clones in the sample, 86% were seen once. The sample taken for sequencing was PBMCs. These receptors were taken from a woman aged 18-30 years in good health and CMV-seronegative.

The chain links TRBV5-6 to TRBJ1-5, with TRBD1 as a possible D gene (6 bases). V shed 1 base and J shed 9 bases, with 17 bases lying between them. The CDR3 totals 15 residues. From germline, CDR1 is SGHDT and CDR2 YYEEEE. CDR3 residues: CASSLFGQSTGPQHF. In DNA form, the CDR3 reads TGTGCCAGCAGCTTGTTCGGACAGTCAACGGGGCCCCAGCATTTT.

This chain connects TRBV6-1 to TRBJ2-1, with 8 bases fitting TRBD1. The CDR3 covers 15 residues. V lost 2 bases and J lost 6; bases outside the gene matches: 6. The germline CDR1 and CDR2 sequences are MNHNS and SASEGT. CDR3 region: CASSELDRVLNEQFF. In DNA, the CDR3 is TGTGCCAGCAGTGAATTGGACAGGGTGCTCAATGAGCAGTTCTTC.

This CDR3 reads CASSLYGSKGTDTQYF. Written as DNA, the CDR3 is TGCGCCAGCAGCTTGTATGGCAGCAAGGGGACAGATACGCAGTATTTT. The rearrangement uses TRBV5-1 and TRBJ2-3; TRBD1 is a possible D gene (5 bases). CDR1 is SGHRS and CDR2 is YFSETQ in the germline V gene. CDR3 length equals 16 residues. Trimming stripped 1 base from V and 3 bases from J, with 15 bases between.

The CDR3 protein is CASSIRTGANYGYTF. The DNA of the CDR3 is TGTGCCAGTAGTATTCGGACAGGGGCTAACTATGGCTACACCTTC. The V call is TRBV19, the J call TRBJ1-2; TRBD1 matches 9 bases. The CDR3 spans 15 residues. The J segment lost 0 bases and the V segment lost 3 bases, leaving 2 bases of the junction unmatched. Germline V gives CDR1 LNHDA, CDR2 SQIVND (reference sequence).

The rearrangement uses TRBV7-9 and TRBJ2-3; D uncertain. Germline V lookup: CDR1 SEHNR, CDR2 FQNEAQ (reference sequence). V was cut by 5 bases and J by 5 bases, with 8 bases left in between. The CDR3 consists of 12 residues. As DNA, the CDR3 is TGTGCCAGCAGCGTGATCAGAGATACGCAGTATTTT. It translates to CASSVIRDTQYF.

The CDR3 DNA sequence: TGTGCCATCAGTGAGACAGGGACAGGGGGTTTTGAGCAGTTCTTC. Translation gives CAISETGTGGFEQFF. The rearrangement joins TRBV10-3 to TRBJ2-1; 11 positions agree with TRBD1. The junction had 6 bases not matched to a gene; V was cut back by 2 bases and J by 9 bases. Germline CDR1 is ENHRY and CDR2 is SYGVKD. This CDR3 contains 15 residues.

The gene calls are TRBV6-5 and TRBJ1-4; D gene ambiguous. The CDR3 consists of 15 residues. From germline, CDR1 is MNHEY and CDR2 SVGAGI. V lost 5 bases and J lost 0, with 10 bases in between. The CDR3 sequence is CASSKQSATNEKLFF. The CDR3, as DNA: TGTGCCAGCAGTAAACAAAGTGCAACTAATGAAAAACTGTTTTTT.

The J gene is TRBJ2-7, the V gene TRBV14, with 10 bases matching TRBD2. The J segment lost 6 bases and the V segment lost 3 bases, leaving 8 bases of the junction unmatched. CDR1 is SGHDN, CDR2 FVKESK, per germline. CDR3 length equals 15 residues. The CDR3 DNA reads TGTGCCAGCAGCCATCGTAATCTAGCGGGAGCCGAGCAGTACTTC. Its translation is CASSHRNLAGAEQYF.

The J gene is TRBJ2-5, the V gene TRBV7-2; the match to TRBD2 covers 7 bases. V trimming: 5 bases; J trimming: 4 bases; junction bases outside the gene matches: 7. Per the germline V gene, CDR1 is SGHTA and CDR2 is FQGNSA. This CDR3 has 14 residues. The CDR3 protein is CASSQLGRVETQYF. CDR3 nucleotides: TGTGCCAGCAGCCAACTGGGGAGGGTAGAGACCCAGTACTTC. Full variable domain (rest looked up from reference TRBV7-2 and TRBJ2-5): GAGVSQSPSNKVTEKGKDVELRCDPISGHTALYWYRQSLGQGLEFLIYFQGNSAPDKSGLPSDRFSAERTGGSVSTLTIQRTQQEDSAVYLCASSQLGRVETQYFGPGTRLLVL.

CDR3 DNA: TGTGCCAGCAGTGAACCCCGCGGACAGATTCGGTCACCCCTCCACTTT. This codes for CASSEPRGQIRSPLHF. The V call is TRBV6-1, the J call TRBJ1-6, with D perhaps TRBD1 (6 bases). This CDR3 has 16 amino acids. Germline values: CDR1 MNHNS, CDR2 SASEGT. V lost 2 bases and J 10 bases, leaving 18 bases between the germline ends.

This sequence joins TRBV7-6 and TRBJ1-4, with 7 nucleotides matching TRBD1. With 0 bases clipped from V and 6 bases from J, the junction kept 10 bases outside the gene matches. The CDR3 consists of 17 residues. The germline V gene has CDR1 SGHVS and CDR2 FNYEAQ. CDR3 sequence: CASSLARRGQIYEKLFF. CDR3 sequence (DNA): TGTGCCAGCAGCTTAGCGAGGAGGGGGCAGATTTATGAAAAACTGTTTTTT.

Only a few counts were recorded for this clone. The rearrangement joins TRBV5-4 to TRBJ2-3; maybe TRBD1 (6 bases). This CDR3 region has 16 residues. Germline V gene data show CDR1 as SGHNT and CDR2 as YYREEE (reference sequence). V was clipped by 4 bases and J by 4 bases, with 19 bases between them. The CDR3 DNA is TGTGCCAGCAGCCAAAAACAGGGAAGCCACGCAGATACGCAGTATTTT. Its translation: CASSQKQGSHADTQYF.

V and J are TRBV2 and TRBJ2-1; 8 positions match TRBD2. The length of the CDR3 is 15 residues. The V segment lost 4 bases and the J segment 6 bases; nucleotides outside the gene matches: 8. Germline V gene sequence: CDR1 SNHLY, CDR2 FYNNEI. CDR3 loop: CASSVAGGSANEQFF. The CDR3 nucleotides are TGTGCCAGCAGTGTGGCGGGGGGTTCCGCCAATGAGCAGTTCTTC.

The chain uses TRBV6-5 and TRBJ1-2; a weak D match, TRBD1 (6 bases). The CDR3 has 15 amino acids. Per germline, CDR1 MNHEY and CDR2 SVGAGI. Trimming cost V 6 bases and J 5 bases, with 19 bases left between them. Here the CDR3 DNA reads TGTGCCAGCAGGAAGGGGGAACAGGGACCATATGGCTACACCTTC. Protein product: CASRKGEQGPYGYTF.

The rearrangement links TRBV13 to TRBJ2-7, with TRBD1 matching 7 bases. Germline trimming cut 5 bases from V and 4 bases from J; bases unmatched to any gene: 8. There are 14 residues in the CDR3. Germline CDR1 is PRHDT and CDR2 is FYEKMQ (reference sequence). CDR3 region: CASSTRTGPYEQYF. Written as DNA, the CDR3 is TGTGCCAGCAGCACAAGGACAGGCCCTTACGAGCAGTACTTC.

The CDR3 DNA follows: TGTGCCAGCAGTACACAAGATAATCAGCCCCAGCATTTT. It translates to CASSTQDNQPQHF. The chain links TRBV6-1 to TRBJ1-5, with D unresolved. V lost 5 bases and J lost 4, with 9 bases in between. CDR1 is MNHNS and CDR2 is SASEGT in the germline V gene. CDR3 size: 13 residues.

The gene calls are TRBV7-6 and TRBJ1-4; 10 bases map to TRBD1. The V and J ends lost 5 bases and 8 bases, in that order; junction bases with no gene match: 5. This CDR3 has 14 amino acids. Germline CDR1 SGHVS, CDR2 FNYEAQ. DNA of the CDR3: TGTGCCAGCAGCCCGACAGGGGGCTGGGAAAAACTGTTTTTT. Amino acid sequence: CASSPTGGWEKLFF.

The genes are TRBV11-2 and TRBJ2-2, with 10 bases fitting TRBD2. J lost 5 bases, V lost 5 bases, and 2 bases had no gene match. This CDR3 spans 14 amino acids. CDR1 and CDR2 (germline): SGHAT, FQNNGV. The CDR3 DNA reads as TGTGCCAGCAGCAAAGCGGGGGGGACCGGGGAGCTGTTTTTT. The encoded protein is CASSKAGGTGELFF. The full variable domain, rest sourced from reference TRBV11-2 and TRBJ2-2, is EAGVAQSPRYKIIEKRQSVAFWCNPISGHATLYWYQQILGQGPKLLIQFQNNGVVDDSQLPKDRFSAERLKGVDSTLKIQPAKLEDSAVYLCASSKAGGTGELFFGEGSRLTVL.

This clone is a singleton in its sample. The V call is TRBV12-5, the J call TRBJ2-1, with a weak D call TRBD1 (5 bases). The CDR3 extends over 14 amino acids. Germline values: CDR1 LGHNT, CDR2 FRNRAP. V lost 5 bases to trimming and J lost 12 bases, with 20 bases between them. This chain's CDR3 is CASGNQDWGEWQFF. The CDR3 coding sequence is TGTGCTAGTGGTAACCAAGACTGGGGCGAGTGGCAGTTCTTC.

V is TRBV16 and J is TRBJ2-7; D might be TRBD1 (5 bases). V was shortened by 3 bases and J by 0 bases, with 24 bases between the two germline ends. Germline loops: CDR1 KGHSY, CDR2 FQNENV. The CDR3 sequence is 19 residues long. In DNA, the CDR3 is TGTGCCAGCAGCCATCCGTTAAGGGGCCCCATAGGGGACTCCTACGAGCAGTACTTC. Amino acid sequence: CASSHPLRGPIGDSYEQYF.

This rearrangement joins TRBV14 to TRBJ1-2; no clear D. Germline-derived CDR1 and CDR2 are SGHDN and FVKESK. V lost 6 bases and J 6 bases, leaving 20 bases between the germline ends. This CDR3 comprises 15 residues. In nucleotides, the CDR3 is TGTGCCAGCAGTCCGCCCGGGAATCCCCTCCATGGCTACACCTTC. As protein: CASSPPGNPLHGYTF.

The CDR3 protein is CASSEVSGGVMYF. DNA of the CDR3: TGTGCCAGCAGTGAAGTGAGCGGGGGGGTAATGTATTTT. This sequence joins TRBV2 and TRBJ2-3; TRBD2 aligns across 10 bases. The V and J ends lost 1 base and 14 bases, in that order; junction bases with no gene match: 6. Germline V CDR1 and CDR2: SNHLY, FYNNEI. The CDR3 runs 13 residues.

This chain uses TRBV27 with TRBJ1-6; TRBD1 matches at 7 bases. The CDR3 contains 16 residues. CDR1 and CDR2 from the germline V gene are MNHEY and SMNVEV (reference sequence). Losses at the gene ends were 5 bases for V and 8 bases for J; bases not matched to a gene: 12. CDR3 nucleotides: TGTGCCAGCAGTCTAGGGCGGGACAGCAGGTATTCACCCCTCCACTTT. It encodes CASSLGRDSRYSPLHF.